The next 14 T cell receptor beta chains were all read from a single sample in a study of T-cell memory formation after mild COVID-19 (dated by TCRdb to 2020 to 2022). The library came from 5' RACE. Instrument on record: Illumina NovaSeq 6000. TCRdb trimmed public reads at Q25 via fastp, called clones via MiXCR and kept in-frame beta chains. All rows with the same CDR3 protein become a single entry with the most common DNA and genes. This sample is represented by roughly 110,000 distinct CDR3 sequences; 9.5% to 15% of them were singletons. The ten largest clones take up around 30% of the sample. The source material was PBMCs or a T cell subset sorted from them (not recorded which). Every receptor here comes from an adult woman who had mild COVID-19 (a few samples of this study predate the infection). The sample titles of this study are shuffled in the database, so cell type and time point are left out; the donor was told from shared clones.

The rearrangement joins TRBV2 to TRBJ2-3; 7 nucleotides agree with TRBD2. The germline gives CDR1 SNHLY, CDR2 FYNNEI. J lost 4 bases, V lost 5 bases, and 9 bases had no gene match. This CDR3 contains 15 residues. CDR3 sequence (DNA): TGTGCCAGCAGTACCGGGACTAACCTCCCAGATACGCAGTATTTT. Protein: CASSTGTNLPDTQYF.

The genes are TRBV6-1 and TRBJ2-7, with 10 bases fitting TRBD2. This CDR3 region has 15 residues. The germline V gene has CDR1 MNHNS and CDR2 SASEGT. J lost 3 bases, V lost 4 bases, and 6 bases had no gene match. The CDR3 DNA sequence: TGTGCCAGCAGTGGAGGGACTAGCGCCTACTACGAGCAGTACTTC. Amino acid sequence: CASSGGTSAYYEQYF.

This clonotype was seen more than once but under ten times. V gene TRBV4-3 combines with J gene TRBJ2-1; TRBD2 aligns across 8 bases. CDR1 and CDR2 from the germline V gene are LGHNA and YSLEER. V lost 0 bases and J lost 3; bases outside the gene matches: 4. This CDR3 has 16 amino acids. DNA for the CDR3: TGCGCCAGCAGCCAAGATCCGGCGGGAGGCTACAATGAGCAGTTCTTC. Encoded protein: CASSQDPAGGYNEQFF.

This clonotype occurred a few times. The rearrangement joins TRBV29-1 to TRBJ2-1, with D possibly being TRBD2 (5 bases). Trimming pared 3 bases from V and 8 bases from J, leaving 23 bases between. Germline V CDR1 and CDR2: SQVTM, ANQGSEA. This CDR3 is 16 amino acids long. Here the CDR3 reads CSVDMIGNTEVDEQFF. The DNA for the CDR3 is TGCAGCGTTGATATGATTGGTAACACGGAGGTAGATGAGCAGTTCTTC.

This clonotype was picked up a small number of times. The V call is TRBV25-1, the J call TRBJ2-7; D is possibly TRBD2 (6 bases). Germline V gene lookup returns CDR1 MGHDK and CDR2 SYGVNS. CDR3 length: 14 residues. The germline V and J ends were trimmed by 1 base and 0 bases, with 7 bases remaining between them. The CDR3 nucleotides read TGTGCCAGCAGTGAATCCGGGAGCTCCTACGAGCAGTACTTC. This sequence encodes CASSESGSSYEQYF.

V usage is TRBV11-2 and J usage is TRBJ2-6, with 7 bases identical to TRBD2. The CDR3 covers 18 residues. Germline values: CDR1 SGHAT, CDR2 FQNNGV. The V and J ends lost 5 bases and 0 bases, in that order; junction bases with no gene match: 10. This CDR3 is CASSPLGGISSGANVLTF. The CDR3 region has the DNA TGTGCCAGCAGCCCCCTGGGAGGGATCAGCTCTGGGGCCAACGTCCTGACTTTC.

The chain combines TRBV7-2 with TRBJ1-2, with D unresolved. V shed 1 base and J shed 5 bases, with 8 bases lying between them. The CDR3 contains 13 residues. In germline, CDR1 is SGHTA, CDR2 FQGNSA. The CDR3 is CASSLEAAYGYTF. In DNA, the CDR3 is TGTGCCAGCAGCTTAGAAGCGGCTTATGGCTACACCTTC. Drawing the rest from reference TRBV7-2 and TRBJ1-2, the complete variable domain is GAGVSQSPSNKVTEKGKDVELRCDPISGHTALYWYRQSLGQGLEFLIYFQGNSAPDKSGLPSDRFSAERTGGSVSTLTIQRTQQEDSAVYLCASSLEAAYGYTFGSGTRLTVV.

The chain has TRBV5-8 and TRBJ2-1; TRBD1 matches at 8 bases. CDR1 and CDR2 (germline): SGHTS, YDEGEE. The CDR3 is 15 residues long. Unmatched junction bases numbered 10, after V lost 4 bases and J lost 7 bases. The CDR3 reads CASSPDRVIGNEQFF. DNA for the CDR3: TGTGCCAGCAGCCCGGACAGGGTGATCGGGAATGAGCAGTTCTTC.

The chain uses TRBV4-1 and TRBJ2-1; no firm D call. This CDR3 spans 15 amino acids. V lost 0 bases and J 3 bases, leaving 9 bases between the germline ends. The germline gives CDR1 MGHRA, CDR2 YSYEKL. CDR3 DNA: TGCGCCAGCAGCCAAGAAACTAACATCTACAATGAGCAGTTCTTC. Translated, it gives CASSQETNIYNEQFF.

This clonotype was observed at least ten times. The V gene is TRBV12-3 or TRBV12-4, the J gene TRBJ2-5; perhaps TRBD1 as D (6 bases). V lost 2 bases to trimming and J lost 3 bases, with 10 bases between them. CDR3 length: 14 amino acids. The CDR3 loop is CASSLIHREETQYF. DNA for the CDR3: TGTGCCAGCAGTTTAATTCACAGGGAAGAGACCCAGTACTTC.

The chain joins TRBV2 to TRBJ2-7; tentatively, D is TRBD2 (6 bases). V gave up 4 bases and J gave up 3 bases, with 22 bases separating them. This CDR3 is 17 amino acids long. Germline assignment: CDR1 SNHLY and CDR2 FYNNEI. The CDR3 bases are TGTGCCAGCAGTGCAGAACTCGGCGGGATAATCATCTACGAGCAGTACTTC. Translated, it gives CASSAELGGIIIYEQYF. Using reference TRBV2 and TRBJ2-7 for the parts outside the CDR3, the full variable domain is EPEVTQTPSHQVTQMGQEVILRCVPISNHLYFYWYRQILGQKVEFLVSFYNNEISEKSEIFDDQFSVERPDGSNFTLKIRSTKLEDSAMYFCASSAELGGIIIYEQYFGPGTRLTVT.

The V call is TRBV5-5, the J call TRBJ1-6; a possible D gene is TRBD1 (6 bases). The CDR3 is 12 amino acids. Germline assignment: CDR1 SGHKS and CDR2 YYEKEE (reference sequence). With 5 bases removed from V and 11 bases from J, the gap between germline ends came to 11 bases. In nucleotides, the CDR3 is TGTGCCAGCAGGCAGGACAGTCCACCCCTCCACTTT. Protein product: CASRQDSPPLHF.

The chain carries TRBV9 and TRBJ2-3; a possible D gene is TRBD2 (7 bases). Germline V gene data show CDR1 as SGDLS and CDR2 as YYNGEE. Trimming left V 3 bases short and J 0 bases short, with 14 bases between. There are 16 residues in the CDR3. CDR3 nucleotide sequence: TGTGCCAGCAGCGGCCAGGGCGGGGGCAGCACAGATACGCAGTATTTT. Translation gives CASSGQGGGSTDTQYF.

This clonotype was recorded only once. V and J are TRBV18 and TRBJ2-5; D is unresolved. V shed 7 bases and J shed 3 bases, with 15 bases lying between them. The CDR3 consists of 14 residues. Germline values: CDR1 KGHSH, CDR2 LQKENI. The CDR3 DNA reads TGTGCCAGCTTCACCCCGGGCGCCAAAGAGACCCAGTACTTC. Residues: CASFTPGAKETQYF.